This is a list of T cell receptor beta chains from one sample in a study of blood T cells in healthy people across ages. One entry per CDR3 protein results from TCRdb running MiXCR on the 5' RACE reads. Of more than 750,000 distinct CDR3 sequences listed, 25% to 30% are singletons. These data are also associated with another study on T cells of mothers and their children.

The sequencing sample was made of blood. All receptors derive from a woman between 35 and 50 years old in good health. Each CDR3 is given without its conserved first and last residue. Each record gives: clone size, V gene, CDR3 protein. Clone sizes are given selectively: once, few, many, or a class where the clone is expanded.

clone_size: .
v_call: TRBV20-1
cdr3_aa: SARELGQGDEKLF

clone_size: .
v_call: TRBV20-1
cdr3_aa: SAVQRGRRISNQPQH

clone_size: .
v_call: TRBV7-3
cdr3_aa: ASSPLAGGPGTQY

clone_size: few
v_call: TRBV3-1
cdr3_aa: ASSQDPVYGYT

clone_size: few
v_call: TRBV7-3
cdr3_aa: ASSLGQDLNEQY

clone_size: .
v_call: TRBV7-9
cdr3_aa: ASSYAGIGYEQY

clone_size: few
v_call: TRBV28
cdr3_aa: ASKTSGSTDTQY

clone_size: .
v_call: TRBV27
cdr3_aa: ASSSGTSGIGNEQF

clone_size: many
v_call: TRBV20-1
cdr3_aa: SGRGTGSGANVLT

clone_size: many
v_call: TRBV7-6
cdr3_aa: ASSPGQGRANYGYT

clone_size: .
v_call: TRBV6-6
cdr3_aa: ASSYDDRGNQPQH

clone_size: few
v_call: TRBV7-2
cdr3_aa: ASSSIGGSDTQY

clone_size: .
v_call: TRBV20-1
cdr3_aa: SATGGKNTEAF

clone_size: .
v_call: TRBV24-1
cdr3_aa: ATSRDGGQPQH

clone_size: many
v_call: TRBV12-3/TRBV12-4
cdr3_aa: ASSYNDRRGSPQETQY

clone_size: few
v_call: TRBV7-8
cdr3_aa: ASSLVGTRNSPLH

clone_size: .
v_call: TRBV7-9
cdr3_aa: ASSFGTSGSGNEQY

clone_size: many
v_call: TRBV6-6
cdr3_aa: ASSSTDKYTAF

clone_size: .
v_call: TRBV28
cdr3_aa: ASQDSQYEQY

clone_size: .
v_call: TRBV20-1
cdr3_aa: SANGQGSNLFSEAF